This T cell receptor beta chain was recorded in a study of identifying expanded T cells in peripheral blood. Collection occurred without any documented infections or immune events in donors. Sequencing used immunoSEQ multiplex PCR; TCRdb keeps in-frame clones, though not all of them. Among tens of thousands of clones, 88% were seen once, and the ten largest hold about 20%. Whole-study results and caveats: Over two and four weeks, about 15 and 19 clones changed, versus around 1.2 between replicates. Variance in clone template counts between approximately two-week samples significantly increased with total template count across all healthy donors.

The junction had 11 bases not matched to a gene; V was cut back by 7 bases and J by 6 bases. Germline V gene data show CDR1 as SGHNT and CDR2 as YYREEE (reference sequence). This CDR3 comprises 14 residues. For this clone: Its antigen is still unknown.

The clonotype originates from a person between 18 and 70 years old in good health. The V and J genes are TRBV5-4 and TRBJ1-2; 8 nucleotides align to TRBD1. The sequenced material came from blood. The CDR3: CASGSLDRVDGYTF. For the CDR3, the DNA is TGTGCCAGCGGGTCCCTGGACAGGGTAGATGGCTACACCTTC. Filled out from reference TRBV5-4 and TRBJ1-2, the complete variable domain reads ETGVTQSPTHLIKTRGQQVTLRCSSQSGHNTVSWYQQALGQGPQFIFQYYREEENGRGNFPPRFSGLQFPNYSSELNVNALELDDSALYLCASGSLDRVDGYTFGSGTRLTVV.